What follows are 27 T cell receptor beta chains derived from one specimen sequenced in a study of T cells in Graves' hyperthyroidism and ophthalmopathy. Authors of the study amplified TCR beta CDR3 regions from RNA transcripts. With the HTBI primer set, the TCR CDR3 went through a first round of RT-PCR. TCRdb called the multiplex PCR reads again in MiXCR, with one record for every CDR3 protein. The sample consists of hundreds of thousands of distinct CDR3 sequences, about 45% of them appearing once. The sequenced sample consisted of peripheral blood or thyroid tissue (not recorded which). All receptors come from an adult man with Graves' disease, either hyperthyroidism or ophthalmopathy (not recorded which).

The chain uses TRBV20-1 and TRBJ1-1; D perhaps matches TRBD1 (6 bases). Germline V gene lookup returns CDR1 DFQATT and CDR2 SNEGSKA (reference sequence). The CDR3 is 13 amino acids. V shed 3 bases and J shed 1 base, with 9 bases lying between them. The CDR3 is CSASTRGNTEAFF. The DNA of the CDR3 is TGCAGTGCTAGCACCAGGGGGAACACTGAAGCTTTCTTT.

This chain links TRBV18 with TRBJ2-7; D is tentatively TRBD1 or TRBD2 (5 bases each). The V gene's germline CDR1 is KGHSH and CDR2 LQKENI. Trimming took off 3 bases at V and 5 bases at J, with 14 bases between the two ends. This CDR3 has 14 residues. The CDR3 nucleotides are TGTGCCAGCTCACCCCCGACAAGGGACGACGAGCAGTACTTC. It encodes CASSPPTRDDEQYF.

This clonotype was counted at least ten times. The V call is TRBV14, the J call TRBJ1-2, with D unclear. The CDR3 contains 13 residues. Germline V gives CDR1 SGHDN, CDR2 FVKESK. V was clipped by 5 bases and J by 2 bases, with 9 bases between them. Here the CDR3 DNA reads TGTGCCAGCAGCGAAGGAGACAACTATGGCTACACCTTC. It specifies CASSEGDNYGYTF.

This rearrangement joins TRBV9 to TRBJ1-5; tentatively, D is TRBD1 (6 bases). Germline V gene lookup returns CDR1 SGDLS and CDR2 YYNGEE. Trimming took 9 bases from V and 8 from J, leaving 18 bases between them. This CDR3 comprises 13 residues. The CDR3 sequence is CAISESRGKPQHF. In DNA, the CDR3 is TGTGCCATCAGTGAGTCTAGGGGGAAGCCCCAGCATTTT.

Of note for this clonotype: A junction end diverges from the germline sequence, so it may reflect a read error. The V call is TRBV5-1, the J call TRBJ2-1; 14 bases agree with TRBD2. This CDR3 region has 17 residues. Germline V lookup: CDR1 SGHRS, CDR2 YFSETQ. CDR3 coding DNA: TGTGCCAGCAGCTTCCGACTAGCGGGAGGGCCGGGCTATGAGCAGTTCTTC. Its protein is CASSFRLAGGPGYEQFF.

Note on this clonotype: The junction departs from the called germline gene at one end, perhaps through a read error. CDR3: CPSSPSVYNYGYTF. Here the CDR3 DNA reads TGTCCCAGCAGTCCCAGCGTTTATAACTATGGCTACACCTTC. The gene calls are TRBV12-3 or TRBV12-4 and TRBJ1-2; D remains ambiguous. The CDR3 covers 14 residues.

The chain combines TRBV30 with TRBJ1-2; 8 nucleotides agree with TRBD1. CDR1 GTSNPN and CDR2 SVGIG come from the germline V gene (reference sequence). The length of the CDR3 is 14 residues. The V and J ends lost 8 bases and 5 bases, in that order; junction bases with no gene match: 13. This CDR3 is CAQITGQGWYGYTF. DNA for the CDR3: TGTGCCCAAATAACCGGACAGGGCTGGTATGGCTACACCTTC.

This clonotype has a handful of counts. The junction shows a germline mismatch at one end, possibly a read error. This chain uses TRBV2 with TRBJ1-1, with a tentative D call TRBD1 (6 bases). CDR1 and CDR2 (germline): SNHLY, FYNNEI. The CDR3 is 15 amino acids. The CDR3 protein is CASSFNRAMNTEAFF. CDR3 nucleotide sequence: TGTGCCAGCAGTTTCAACAGGGCCATGAACACTGAGGCTTTCTTT. Filled out from reference TRBV2 and TRBJ1-1, the complete variable domain reads EPEVTQTPSHQVTQMGQEVILRCVPISNHLYFYWYRQILGQKVEFLVSFYNNEISEKSEIFDDQFSVERPDGSNFTLKIRSTKLEDSAMYFCASSFNRAMNTEAFFGQGTRLTVV.

This clonotype was detected a few times. V is TRBV20-1 and J is TRBJ1-2; no reliable D call. There are 13 residues in the CDR3. V was clipped by 1 base and J by 4 bases, with 10 bases between them. The germline CDR1 and CDR2 sequences are DFQATT and SNEGSKA (reference sequence). This chain's CDR3 is CSARATSTYGYTF. CDR3 nucleotide sequence: TGCAGTGCTAGAGCCACTTCAACCTATGGCTACACCTTC.

The chain couples TRBV10-3 to TRBJ1-2; 8 nucleotides align to TRBD1. J was trimmed by 7 bases and V by 4 bases; bases with no gene match: 5. This CDR3 comprises 13 residues. Germline V gene sequence: CDR1 ENHRY, CDR2 SYGVKD. DNA for the CDR3: TGTGCCATCAGTGTGGCAGGACAGGGTGGCTACACCTTC. Its translation: CAISVAGQGGYTF.

This clonotype has just a few counts. The V call is TRBV7-3, the J call TRBJ2-7, with D maybe TRBD1 (7 bases). In germline, CDR1 is SGHTA, CDR2 FQGTGA. V lost 8 bases, J lost 1 base, and 15 bases lay in between. The CDR3 is 14 amino acids. The CDR3 sequence: CASSPPGGSYEQYF. For the CDR3, the DNA is TGTGCCAGCTCACCACCAGGGGGGTCCTACGAGCAGTACTTC.

Comments on this clonotype: This may arise from a read error, as a much more abundant clone is one base away. CDR3 amino acids: CASSVGHAGETQYF. The CDR3 DNA reads TGTGCCAGCAGTGTAGGTCACGCAGGCGAGACCCAGTACTTC. V gene TRBV6-1 combines with J gene TRBJ2-5; D remains unclear. Germline assignment: CDR1 MNHNS and CDR2 SASEGT. Trimming cost V 4 bases and J 5 bases, with 14 bases left between them. The CDR3 has 14 residues.

This clonotype was picked up a small number of times. This chain links TRBV29-1 with TRBJ1-2; 8 nucleotides line up with TRBD1. The CDR3 contains 14 residues. V trimming: 6 bases; J trimming: 4 bases; junction bases outside the gene matches: 10. Per germline, CDR1 SQVTM and CDR2 ANQGSEA. CDR3 residues: CSVDTGQGLYGYTF. The CDR3 DNA is TGCAGCGTGGATACCGGACAGGGTCTCTATGGCTACACCTTC.

This chain links TRBV20-1 with TRBJ1-6, with a tentative D call TRBD1 (6 bases). V was cut by 3 bases and J by 10 bases, with 19 bases left in between. CDR1 and CDR2 from the germline V gene are DFQATT and SNEGSKA (reference sequence). The CDR3 runs to 15 residues. CDR3 DNA sequence: TGCAGTGCTAGGGGGGCTTCCGATCGGGGCTCACCCCTCCACTTT. It specifies CSARGASDRGSPLHF.

This clonotype was counted many times. V and J are TRBV7-9 and TRBJ1-6, with 8 bases aligning to TRBD1. Germline CDR1 SEHNR, CDR2 FQNEAQ (reference sequence). Losses at the gene ends were 5 bases for V and 7 bases for J; bases not matched to a gene: 7. The CDR3 runs to 15 residues. The CDR3 coding sequence is TGTGCCAGCAGCCCCTTGACAGGGGTGAATTCACCCCTCCACTTT. Translation: CASSPLTGVNSPLHF. The complete variable domain, with remaining parts taken from reference TRBV7-9 and TRBJ1-6, reads DTGVSQNPRHKITKRGQNVTFRCDPISEHNRLYWYRQTLGQGPEFLTYFQNEAQLEKSRLLSDRFSAERPKGSFSTLEIQRTEQGDSAMYLCASSPLTGVNSPLHFGNGTRLTVT.

At least ten counts were recorded for this clonotype. The J gene is TRBJ1-4, the V gene TRBV7-8; 7 positions match TRBD1. This CDR3 has 14 residues. In germline, CDR1 is SGHVS, CDR2 FQNEAQ. The trim removed 5 bases at V and 7 bases at J, leaving 7 bases unmatched. The CDR3 sequence: CASSPTGRREKLFF. CDR3 in DNA: TGTGCCAGCAGCCCGACAGGGCGTCGTGAAAAACTGTTTTTT. The variable domain in full, with the rest retrieved from reference TRBV7-8 and TRBJ1-4, is GAGVSQSPRYKVAKRGQDVALRCDPISGHVSLFWYQQALGQGPEFLTYFQNEAQLDKSGLPSDRFFAERPEGSVSTLKIQRTQQEDSAVYLCASSPTGRREKLFFGSGTQLSVL.

This chain connects TRBV6-1 to TRBJ1-1; 9 bases fit TRBD1. The CDR3 loop spans 15 amino acids. The junction had 3 bases not matched to a gene; V was cut back by 0 bases and J by 4 bases. CDR1 is MNHNS and CDR2 is SASEGT in the germline V gene. CDR3 nucleotide sequence: TGTGCCAGCAGTGAAGCAGGACAGGGGACCACTGAAGCTTTCTTT. It codes for CASSEAGQGTTEAFF.

Ten or more counts support this clonotype. The CDR3 loop is CSEIRVSTEAFF. DNA for the CDR3: TGCAGCGAGATCAGGGTTAGCACTGAAGCTTTCTTT. The rearrangement uses TRBV29-1 and TRBJ1-1, with a tentative D call TRBD1 (5 bases). The CDR3 has 12 residues. CDR1 SQVTM and CDR2 ANQGSEA come from the germline V gene. V dropped 7 bases and J dropped 4 bases, with 13 bases sitting between them.

This chain connects TRBV7-9 to TRBJ1-2; D unresolved. The CDR3 is 14 residues long. The germline V gene has CDR1 SEHNR and CDR2 FQNEAQ (reference sequence). Trimming shortened V by 1 base and J by 6 bases, and 12 bases separated the two germline ends. As DNA, the CDR3 is TGTGCCAGCAGCTTAGTACAGACCTATGATGGCTACACCTTC. The encoded protein is CASSLVQTYDGYTF.

This clonotype was counted at least ten times. The chain uses TRBV29-1 and TRBJ1-1, with D uncertain. The germline V gene encodes CDR1 SQVTM and CDR2 ANQGSEA. CDR3 length: 13 residues. With 0 bases removed from V and 1 base from J, the gap between germline ends came to 6 bases. This CDR3 is CSVEEGENTEAFF. Here the CDR3 DNA reads TGCAGCGTTGAAGAAGGAGAGAACACTGAAGCTTTCTTT.

This chain connects TRBV19 to TRBJ1-5; D is undetermined. The CDR3 runs 13 residues. In germline, CDR1 is LNHDA, CDR2 SQIVND (reference sequence). Trimming removed 4 bases at V and 11 bases at J, with 15 bases between. Here the CDR3 reads CASSTSGRETQHF. In DNA form, the CDR3 reads TGTGCCAGTAGTACCAGTGGAAGAGAGACCCAGCATTTT.

V is TRBV2 and J is TRBJ1-5; 8 nucleotides agree with TRBD1. Germline CDR1 reads SNHLY; CDR2 reads FYNNEI. CDR3 length: 14 residues. The V gene end was trimmed by 6 bases and the J gene end by 6 bases; junction bases not matched to a gene: 7. CDR3 protein: CASRKTGESQPQHF. In DNA, the CDR3 is TGTGCCAGCAGGAAGACAGGGGAAAGTCAGCCCCAGCATTTT.

A remark on this clonotype: This may stem from a read error, because a much larger clone lies one nucleotide away. This rearrangement joins TRBV29-1 to TRBJ2-5; 9 bases match TRBD1. With V trimmed by 5 bases and J by 2 bases, 6 bases remained unmatched. The CDR3 spans 14 residues. The germline V gene encodes CDR1 SQVTM and CDR2 ANQGSEA. Here the CDR3 reads CSVRDRVGQETQYF. Written as DNA, the CDR3 is TGCAGCGTTCGGGACAGGGTAGGGCAAGAGACCCAGTACTTC.

This chain links TRBV2 with TRBJ1-5; D remains unclear. Between the trimmed V and J ends, which lost 5 bases and 2 bases, there was a span of 16 bases. CDR1 is SNHLY and CDR2 is FYNNEI in the germline V gene. The CDR3 length is 16 residues. The DNA for the CDR3 is TGTGCCAGCAGTCTGTATACCGGCCGGGGCAATCAGCCCCAGCATTTT. Residues: CASSLYTGRGNQPQHF.

This clonotype showed up many times. The V call is TRBV24-1, the J call TRBJ2-7, with 8 bases that match TRBD1. The CDR3 consists of 14 residues. V lost 4 bases to trimming and J lost 7 bases; unmatched junction nucleotides: 8. CDR1 KGHDR and CDR2 SFDVKD come from the germline V gene. The CDR3 DNA is TGTGCCACCAGTGACGGGCAGGGGGCTCTTGAGCAGTACTTC. Its protein is CATSDGQGALEQYF.

This chain links TRBV11-1 with TRBJ1-1; tentatively, D is TRBD1 (5 bases). Germline V gene sequence: CDR1 SGHAT, CDR2 FQDESV (reference sequence). Trimming left V 6 bases short and J 1 base short, with 15 bases between. The CDR3 consists of 15 residues. CDR3 protein: CASSPRGTANTEAFF. The CDR3 DNA reads TGTGCCAGCAGTCCGAGAGGGACGGCGAACACTGAAGCTTTCTTT.

The chain links TRBV10-3 to TRBJ2-7, with a weak D call TRBD2 (5 bases). CDR3 length: 14 residues. Germline loops: CDR1 ENHRY, CDR2 SYGVKD. Trimming removed 4 bases at V and 5 bases at J, with 15 bases between. The CDR3 sequence is CAISGTSGSNEQYF. CDR3 DNA sequence: TGTGCCATCAGTGGGACTTCGGGAAGTAACGAGCAGTACTTC.